This is a list of T cell receptor beta chains from one sample in a study of T cells after yellow fever vaccination. TCRdb re-analysed the 5' RACE reads in MiXCR, keeping a single row per CDR3 protein. The sample shows about 320,000 distinct CDR3 sequences, 3.5% to 4.5% of them seen only once. The sequencing used PBMCs, collected 15 days after the yellow fever booster vaccination. The receptor source for this set is a man aged 18 to 29 who received the YFV17D yellow fever vaccine. Both conserved end residues are part of each CDR3. The order of the fields is clone size, J gene, V gene, D gene, CDR3 DNA, CDR3 protein. The D gene is left open where the match is weak. Some rows have no size entry. The others give once, few or many, or a class for an expanded clone.

-	TRBJ2-5	TRBV12-3/TRBV12-4	-	TGTGCCAGCAGCCCCTCGGTGGGACGGGAGACCCAGTACTTC	CASSPSVGRETQYF
many	TRBJ2-3	TRBV3-1	-	TGTGCCAGCAGCCAAGGAGCAGCAGGGGATACGCAGTATTTT	CASSQGAAGDTQYF
many	TRBJ2-5	TRBV6-5	-	TGTGCCAGCAGAAACCAGGGGGGGCCGGAGACCCAGTACTTC	CASRNQGGPETQYF
many	TRBJ2-3	TRBV5-6	-	TGTGCCAGCAGCTTGTATTTGACCGGCACAGATACGCAGTATTTT	CASSLYLTGTDTQYF
-	TRBJ1-6	TRBV28	TRBD1	TGTGCCAGCAGTTGGAATAGAGCGGGACAGGGAGGATCACCCCTCCACTTT	CASSWNRAGQGGSPLHF
few	TRBJ1-2	TRBV7-2	-	TGTGCCAGCAGCAAATTAGGGGCGGATGGCTACACCTTC	CASSKLGADGYTF
few	TRBJ2-1	TRBV4-2	TRBD1	TGTGCCAGCAGCCAAGGACACAGGGGAAGTATCGATGAGCAGTTCTTC	CASSQGHRGSIDEQFF
-	TRBJ2-6	TRBV7-2	TRBD1	TGTGCCAGCAGCTTAGGACCAAGGACAGGCCCATACTCTGGGGCCAACGTCCTGACTTTC	CASSLGPRTGPYSGANVLTF
many	TRBJ1-2	TRBV7-9	-	TGTGCCAGCAGCTTAGTCACGGCAGACTATGGCTACACCTTC	CASSLVTADYGYTF
few	TRBJ2-2	TRBV15	-	TGTGCCACCAGCAGCCCCGTCCTGGTGAGGACCGGGGAGCTGTTTTTT	CATSSPVLVRTGELFF